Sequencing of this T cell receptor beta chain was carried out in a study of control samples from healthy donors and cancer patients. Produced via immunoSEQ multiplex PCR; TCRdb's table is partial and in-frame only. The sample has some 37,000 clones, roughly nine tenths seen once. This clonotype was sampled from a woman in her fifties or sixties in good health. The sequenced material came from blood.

DNA of the CDR3: TGTGCCAGCAGTCCGAGACAGGTCGGGTCCTACGAGCAGTACTTC. It encodes CASSPRQVGSYEQYF. This rearrangement joins TRBV28 to TRBJ2-7, with D possibly TRBD1 on 6 matching bases. The CDR3 has 15 amino acids. With 5 bases removed from V and 1 base from J, the gap between germline ends came to 15 bases. Germline loops: CDR1 MDHEN, CDR2 SYDVKM.